The TCR beta chain under discussion was sequenced for a study of blood T cell repertoires in COVID-19. This CDR3 has 14 amino acids. The ends were cut back, 5 bases at V and 0 bases at J, with 9 bases in the middle. Germline V gene lookup returns CDR1 SGHVS and CDR2 FQNEAQ. Clones were read by immunoSEQ multiplex PCR, and TCRdb kept only the in-frame ones, dropping some. Of roughly 40,000 clones listed, about 88% are singletons. The sequence was obtained from a man aged 45-65 years in a cohort sampled during active COVID-19. V gene TRBV7-8 combines with J gene TRBJ2-3, with a weak D call TRBD2 (6 bases). Sample: peripheral blood. This CDR3 is CASSPGTSTDTQYF. CDR3 nucleotide sequence: TGTGCCAGCAGCCCCGGGACTAGCACAGATACGCAGTATTTT.